Listed below are T cell receptor beta chains from one sample, sequenced in a study of cytomegalovirus exposure and HLA in healthy donors. Measured with immunoSEQ multiplex PCR; TCRdb has only the in-frame clones, and not every one. In the table there are about 110,000 clones, around 95% of which are singletons. Input material: PBMCs. The source of these receptors is a woman in her late teens or twenties in good health and CMV-seronegative. Each CDR3 is given with its conserved first and last residue. A D gene is named only where the DNA matches it firmly. Clone size is not always given. Where it is, it says once, few, many or a class for expanded clones.

j_gene: TRBJ2-7
abundance: .
v_gene: TRBV5-1
d_gene: TRBD1
CDR3nt: TGCGCCAGCAGCTTGGACGACAGGGGGCCTGGGGAGCAGTACTTC
CDR3aa: CASSLDDRGPGEQYF

j_gene: TRBJ2-1
abundance: .
v_gene: TRBV7-9
d_gene: TRBD2
CDR3nt: TGTGCCAGCAGTAAACGAGCGGGGGGCTTATCCTACAATGAGCAGTTCTTC
CDR3aa: CASSKRAGGLSYNEQFF

j_gene: TRBJ1-1
abundance: once
v_gene: TRBV28
d_gene: TRBD1
CDR3nt: TGTGCCAGTAAGACTACAGGGGACACTGAAGCTTTCTTT
CDR3aa: CASKTTGDTEAFF

j_gene: TRBJ1-6
abundance: .
v_gene: TRBV11-3
d_gene: .
CDR3nt: TGTGCCAGCAGCTTGGGGGCGGCTTCACCCCTCCACTTT
CDR3aa: CASSLGAASPLHF

j_gene: TRBJ2-1
abundance: .
v_gene: TRBV7-8
d_gene: TRBD2
CDR3nt: TGTGCCAGCAGCTCTATTTGGATAGCGGGGGGGCCTAATGAGCAGTTCTTC
CDR3aa: CASSSIWIAGGPNEQFF

j_gene: TRBJ1-1
abundance: .
v_gene: TRBV28
d_gene: .
CDR3nt: TGTGCCAGCAGTGCTATAGACACTGAAGCTTTCTTT
CDR3aa: CASSAIDTEAFF

j_gene: TRBJ1-1
abundance: once
v_gene: TRBV7-2
d_gene: .
CDR3nt: TGTGCCAGCAGCGTACAGGGTCATGGTAATGAAGCTTTCTTT
CDR3aa: CASSVQGHGNEAFF

j_gene: TRBJ1-5
abundance: .
v_gene: TRBV10-3
d_gene: TRBD1
CDR3nt: TGTGCCATCTCCAGGGGGGTAAATCAGCCCCAGCATTTT
CDR3aa: CAISRGVNQPQHF

j_gene: TRBJ2-5
abundance: .
v_gene: TRBV11-3
d_gene: TRBD2
CDR3nt: TGTGCCAGCAGCCTGGCGGGGGGCGCCCAAGAGACCCAGTACTTC
CDR3aa: CASSLAGGAQETQYF

j_gene: TRBJ1-6
abundance: .
v_gene: TRBV4-1
d_gene: TRBD1
CDR3nt: TGCGCCAGCAGCCAAGATAGGACAGGGGGCAATTCACCCCTCCACTTT
CDR3aa: CASSQDRTGGNSPLHF

j_gene: TRBJ1-4
abundance: .
v_gene: TRBV28
d_gene: TRBD1
CDR3nt: TGTGCCAGCAGTTCCTGGGGACAGATGACCAAACTGTTTTTT
CDR3aa: CASSSWGQMTKLFF

j_gene: TRBJ1-3
abundance: .
v_gene: TRBV27
d_gene: TRBD1
CDR3nt: TGTGCCAGCAGTCGTGGGACAGCCTCTGGAAACACCATATATTTT
CDR3aa: CASSRGTASGNTIYF

j_gene: TRBJ2-7
abundance: few
v_gene: TRBV2
d_gene: .
CDR3nt: TGTGCCAGCAGTGGCAGGGACTACGAGCAGTACTTC
CDR3aa: CASSGRDYEQYF

j_gene: TRBJ1-2
abundance: .
v_gene: TRBV28
d_gene: TRBD1
CDR3nt: TGTGCCAGCAGTTTGTTACAGGGGAATGGCTACACCTTC
CDR3aa: CASSLLQGNGYTF

j_gene: TRBJ2-5
abundance: once
v_gene: TRBV30
d_gene: .
CDR3nt: TGTGCCTGGACGCCGGCCTGGTTTCAGCGAGAGACCCAGTACTTC
CDR3aa: CAWTPAWFQRETQYF

j_gene: TRBJ2-7
abundance: .
v_gene: TRBV11-2
d_gene: TRBD1
CDR3nt: TGTGCCAGCAGGCCGCTAGGGACAGGGGTTGGGGAGCAGTACTTC
CDR3aa: CASRPLGTGVGEQYF

j_gene: TRBJ2-3
abundance: .
v_gene: TRBV7-2
d_gene: .
CDR3nt: TGTGCCAGCTTAAGGGGGGCCAGCGGGGATAGCACAGATACGCAGTATTTT
CDR3aa: CASLRGASGDSTDTQYF

j_gene: TRBJ2-1
abundance: .
v_gene: TRBV4-3
d_gene: TRBD2
CDR3nt: TGCGCCAGCAGCCAACGACTAGCGGGGGGACCTAGGGAGCAGTTCTTC
CDR3aa: CASSQRLAGGPREQFF

j_gene: TRBJ1-1
abundance: .
v_gene: TRBV19
d_gene: TRBD1
CDR3nt: TGTGCCAGTAGTACCGCGGGACAGGGTTTGGCTTTCTTT
CDR3aa: CASSTAGQGLAFF

j_gene: TRBJ2-1
abundance: .
v_gene: TRBV13
d_gene: TRBD1
CDR3nt: TGTGCCAGCAGCTTAGGCCGAGGCAGGGGGAATAATGAGCAGTTCTTC
CDR3aa: CASSLGRGRGNNEQFF

j_gene: TRBJ1-1
abundance: .
v_gene: TRBV7-9
d_gene: .
CDR3nt: TGTGCCAGCAGTCAGGAAAGTGTAGCTTTCTTT
CDR3aa: CASSQESVAFF

j_gene: TRBJ1-3
abundance: .
v_gene: TRBV7-9
d_gene: .
CDR3nt: TGTGCCAGCAGCTCGGACACGAACTCTGGAAACACCATATATTTT
CDR3aa: CASSSDTNSGNTIYF

j_gene: TRBJ2-1
abundance: .
v_gene: TRBV6-5
d_gene: TRBD1
CDR3nt: TGTGCCAGCAGTCCACAGGGACAGGGTTTGTCTGAGCAGTTCTTC
CDR3aa: CASSPQGQGLSEQFF

j_gene: TRBJ1-4
abundance: .
v_gene: TRBV19
d_gene: TRBD1
CDR3nt: TGTGCCAGTAGCGATGGGACAGCAACTAATGAAAAACTGTTTTTT
CDR3aa: CASSDGTATNEKLFF

j_gene: TRBJ2-1
abundance: .
v_gene: TRBV6-5
d_gene: .
CDR3nt: TGTGCCAGCAGTTACTCTGGGACTTTTAACCCCCATGAGCAGTTCTTC
CDR3aa: CASSYSGTFNPHEQFF

j_gene: TRBJ1-1
abundance: .
v_gene: TRBV11-2
d_gene: .
CDR3nt: TGTGCCAGCAGCTTAGATATCCTGTACACTGAAGCTTTCTTT
CDR3aa: CASSLDILYTEAFF

j_gene: TRBJ1-1
abundance: .
v_gene: TRBV30
d_gene: TRBD1
CDR3nt: TGTGCCTGGAGTCGATCATGGGGACAGGAGACGACATGGAACACTGAAGCTTTCTTT
CDR3aa: CAWSRSWGQETTWNTEAFF

j_gene: TRBJ1-2
abundance: .
v_gene: TRBV15
d_gene: .
CDR3nt: TGTGCCACCGTAGATAGCCGGGACACTTACTCCTATGGCTACACCTTC
CDR3aa: CATVDSRDTYSYGYTF

j_gene: TRBJ1-4
abundance: .
v_gene: TRBV7-9
d_gene: TRBD1
CDR3nt: TGTGCCAGCAGCGACATTGACAGGGGGCTAGCTAATGAAAAACTGTTTTTT
CDR3aa: CASSDIDRGLANEKLFF

j_gene: TRBJ2-3
abundance: .
v_gene: TRBV5-6
d_gene: .
CDR3nt: TGTGCCAGCAGCTCCCCCGCAGATACGCAGTATTTT
CDR3aa: CASSSPADTQYF

j_gene: TRBJ1-2
abundance: .
v_gene: TRBV10-3
d_gene: TRBD1
CDR3nt: TGTGCCACCTACGACAGGGGCGAGAACTATGGCTACACCTTC
CDR3aa: CATYDRGENYGYTF

j_gene: TRBJ1-4
abundance: once
v_gene: TRBV27
d_gene: TRBD1
CDR3nt: TGTGCCAGCAGTCAAAGGACAGGGTCGGACACTAATGAAAAACTGTTTTTT
CDR3aa: CASSQRTGSDTNEKLFF

j_gene: TRBJ2-3
abundance: once
v_gene: TRBV2
d_gene: .
CDR3nt: TGTGCCAGCAGTTTAGCCGGGGGGCCGGGCACAGATACGCAGTATTTT
CDR3aa: CASSLAGGPGTDTQYF

j_gene: TRBJ2-3
abundance: once
v_gene: TRBV5-4
d_gene: TRBD1
CDR3nt: TGTGCCAGCAGCATGGGACAGGGGGGGGCAGATACGCAGTATTTT
CDR3aa: CASSMGQGGADTQYF

j_gene: TRBJ1-1
abundance: few
v_gene: TRBV5-1
d_gene: .
CDR3nt: TGCGCCAGCAGCTTGGCTAGTATTACGAATGAAGCTTTCTTT
CDR3aa: CASSLASITNEAFF

j_gene: TRBJ2-1
abundance: few
v_gene: TRBV4-1
d_gene: .
CDR3nt: TGCGCCAGCAGCCAAGTGTCAGGGGCCTACAATGAGCAGTTCTTC
CDR3aa: CASSQVSGAYNEQFF

j_gene: TRBJ2-7
abundance: .
v_gene: TRBV13
d_gene: .
CDR3nt: TGTGCCAGCAGCAGGGGGGACAGATCCTACGAGCAGTACTTC
CDR3aa: CASSRGDRSYEQYF

j_gene: TRBJ2-7
abundance: once
v_gene: TRBV18
d_gene: TRBD1
CDR3nt: TGTGCCAGCTCACCACTCCCGGGACAGGGGATCTACGAGCAGTACTTC
CDR3aa: CASSPLPGQGIYEQYF

j_gene: TRBJ1-5
abundance: .
v_gene: TRBV7-8
d_gene: TRBD1
CDR3nt: TGTGCCAGCAGCCCCACCCGGACAGGGCTCGGTCAGCCCCAGCATTTT
CDR3aa: CASSPTRTGLGQPQHF

j_gene: TRBJ1-2
abundance: few
v_gene: TRBV13
d_gene: .
CDR3nt: TGTGCCAGCAGCTTAGCCCCAGGGCGGGGTGGCTACACCTTC
CDR3aa: CASSLAPGRGGYTF

j_gene: TRBJ1-6
abundance: .
v_gene: TRBV6-5
d_gene: .
CDR3nt: TGTGCCAGCAGTTACGAGTCGGGGGATAATTCACCCCTCCACTTT
CDR3aa: CASSYESGDNSPLHF

j_gene: TRBJ2-7
abundance: .
v_gene: TRBV25-1
d_gene: TRBD2
CDR3nt: TGTGCCACCACGGGGGGGATGTCCTACGAGCAGTACTTC
CDR3aa: CATTGGMSYEQYF

j_gene: TRBJ2-7
abundance: .
v_gene: TRBV6-5
d_gene: .
CDR3nt: TGTGCCAGCAAGGACAGCCTCTACGAGCAGTACTTC
CDR3aa: CASKDSLYEQYF

j_gene: TRBJ2-5
abundance: .
v_gene: TRBV27
d_gene: TRBD2
CDR3nt: TGTGCCTACCTAGCCGCCGTAGCGGGCCATCAAGAGACCCAGTACTTC
CDR3aa: CAYLAAVAGHQETQYF

j_gene: TRBJ1-1
abundance: .
v_gene: TRBV5-1
d_gene: .
CDR3nt: TGCGCCAGCAGCATTGCCTTGACAGTGAACACTGAAGCTTTCTTT
CDR3aa: CASSIALTVNTEAFF

j_gene: TRBJ1-5
abundance: .
v_gene: TRBV28
d_gene: TRBD1
CDR3nt: TGTGCCAGCAGTTTCACATCCTCCGACAGGGTTGGAAATCAGCCCCAGCATTTT
CDR3aa: CASSFTSSDRVGNQPQHF

j_gene: TRBJ2-6
abundance: .
v_gene: TRBV2
d_gene: TRBD1
CDR3nt: TGTGCCAGCAGTGAACAGGGGGCCTCTGGGGCCAACGTCCTGACTTTC
CDR3aa: CASSEQGASGANVLTF

j_gene: TRBJ1-1
abundance: .
v_gene: TRBV10-1
d_gene: .
CDR3nt: TGCGCCAGCAGTGAGAGGTCTAGGAAGGCGGTTCGTGCTGAAGCTTTCTTT
CDR3aa: CASSERSRKAVRAEAFF